This is a list of T cell receptor beta chains from one sample in a study of T cell repertoires in cytomegalovirus infection. Each CDR3 protein is one row after TCRdb ran MiXCR on the reads. The top ten hold roughly an eighth of the sample, which has just under 550,000 distinct CDR3 sequences, 26% seen once. What was sequenced was PBMCs. Receptor source: a human donor in good health (CMV status not recorded). Some clones in this sample may be carry-over from other donors' samples. Both conserved end residues are part of each CDR3. A D gene is named only where the DNA matches it firmly. The listing skips clone size in some rows; elsewhere it reads once, few, many or a size class.

CDR3nt,CDR3aa,abundance,v_gene,j_gene,d_gene
TGTGCCAGCAGCATGGACAGGCTGCGAGGGGCTTTCTTT,CASSMDRLRGAFF,few,TRBV7-6,TRBJ1-1,TRBD1
TGTGCCAGCAGCTCAGGCCGGACTAGCGGATTGCGAGCCAAAAACATTCAGTACTTC,CASSSGRTSGLRAKNIQYF,.,TRBV11-2,TRBJ2-4,TRBD2
TGCGCCAGCAGTGAGTCCTGGACTAGCGGGAGGGCTGAGCAGTTCTTC,CASSESWTSGRAEQFF,.,TRBV10-1,TRBJ2-1,TRBD2
TGTGCCAGCAGTCCGGGACTAGCGGGAGTGACCACAGATACGCAGTATTTT,CASSPGLAGVTTDTQYF,.,TRBV6-1,TRBJ2-3,TRBD2
TGTGCCAGCAGTTCCCTTATCGGCAGCGGGGGTGGCCGGGTTTATGAGCAGTTCTTC,CASSSLIGSGGGRVYEQFF,.,TRBV27,TRBJ2-1,TRBD2
TGTGCCAGCAGCCGACGGCCGGGTCCGGATCAGCCCCAGCATTTT,CASSRRPGPDQPQHF,few,TRBV7-2,TRBJ1-5,.
TGTGCCAGCAGCAGACTAGCGGGAGGGCCGGAAGAGACCCAGTACTTC,CASSRLAGGPEETQYF,many,TRBV7-2,TRBJ2-5,TRBD2
TGTGCCAGCAGCTTAGCAGATAACTATGGCTACACCTTC,CASSLADNYGYTF,many,TRBV5-1,TRBJ1-2,.
TGTGCCAGCCGATCACCAGGGGGCCCTGAAAAACTGTTTTTT,CASRSPGGPEKLFF,.,TRBV12-3/TRBV12-4,TRBJ1-4,TRBD1
TGTGCCAGTACTTTGGAGGGGGCTGGAAACACCATATATTTT,CASTLEGAGNTIYF,.,TRBV19,TRBJ1-3,.
TGTGCCAGCAGAACGGGACCATCTGGGGCGGAGACCCAGTACTTC,CASRTGPSGAETQYF,.,TRBV12-3/TRBV12-4,TRBJ2-5,.
TGTGCCAGCAGCTTAGGCGGAGGGTTCACCGGGGAGCTGTTTTTT,CASSLGGGFTGELFF,.,TRBV7-6,TRBJ2-2,.
TGTGCCAGCAGTTCCGAGGCGGATTCCACAGATACGCAGTATTTT,CASSSEADSTDTQYF,.,TRBV28,TRBJ2-3,.
TGTGCCAGTCAGGGCGCTAGGTTGGACACCATATATTTT,CASQGARLDTIYF,.,TRBV7-6,TRBJ1-3,.
TGTGCCAGTAGTATGAGGACCGGGAACACTGAAGCTTTCTTT,CASSMRTGNTEAFF,few,TRBV19,TRBJ1-1,.
TGTGCCACCAGTGATTTGCGGGGAGCGGCCGACACAGATACGCAGTATTTT,CATSDLRGAADTDTQYF,few,TRBV24-1,TRBJ2-3,.
TGTGCCAGCAGTAAACCGACGGGTGTGGGAACTGAAGCTTTCTTT,CASSKPTGVGTEAFF,few,TRBV28,TRBJ1-1,.
TGCAGCGTTTTGGATAGCGGGAGGGCGGGGGAGCAGTACTTC,CSVLDSGRAGEQYF,.,TRBV29-1,TRBJ2-7,TRBD2
TGTGCCTGGAGTACAGGCTATGAGCAGTTCTTC,CAWSTGYEQFF,.,TRBV30,TRBJ2-1,.
TGTGCCAGCAGTTCGCCTAGGGGAGGCTCCTACAATGAGCAGTTCTTC,CASSSPRGGSYNEQFF,few,TRBV7-2,TRBJ2-1,.
TGCGCCAGCAGCCATTCTCCGAGCCAGGACCTGAACACTGAAGCTTTCTTT,CASSHSPSQDLNTEAFF,.,TRBV4-1,TRBJ1-1,.
TGTGCCAGCAGCCCAATGGGGGACGGGGAGCTGTTTTTT,CASSPMGDGELFF,.,TRBV7-9,TRBJ2-2,.
TGTGCCAGCAGCTTAGTTTCGGCCGGGGAGCTGTTTTTT,CASSLVSAGELFF,.,TRBV7-2,TRBJ2-2,.
TGTGCCAGCAGTCCCTTCGCTATAATTGGCGGGGAGCTGTTTTTT,CASSPFAIIGGELFF,few,TRBV28,TRBJ2-2,.
TGTGCCAGCAGTTACAAACCAACAGATACGCAGTATTTT,CASSYKPTDTQYF,few,TRBV6-2/TRBV6-3,TRBJ2-3,.
TGTGCCACCAGCAGAGTCGTCGGCGGGGGCACAGATACGCAGTATTTT,CATSRVVGGGTDTQYF,.,TRBV15,TRBJ2-3,.
TGTGCCAGCAGCTCGGATTCGGACAGTTACAATGAGCAGTTCTTC,CASSSDSDSYNEQFF,.,TRBV5-6,TRBJ2-1,.
TGTGCCAGCGAGCAACGCGCACGAGGCAACGAGCAGTACTTC,CASEQRARGNEQYF,.,TRBV28,TRBJ2-7,.
TGTGCCAGCGACGGGACAGGCCCCTACAATGAGCAGTTCTTC,CASDGTGPYNEQFF,many,TRBV7-2,TRBJ2-1,TRBD1
TGTGCCAGCAGTTTGGCTAGCGGGGGAAGGGCCCAGTACTTC,CASSLASGGRAQYF,few,TRBV28,TRBJ2-5,TRBD2